The subject of this entry is one T cell receptor beta chain. Its antigen target is currently unknown. It has no much larger one-base neighbor in the sample; base qualities were not kept. FACS was used to sort CD4+ or CD8+ cells into naive T cells, defined as CD45RA+, and memory T cells, defined as CD45RO+. T cells for TCR sequencing came from two healthy control subjects. Sorted T cell subsets that were not stimulated were used as baseline controls for the mixed lymphocyte reactions. Genomic DNA was extracted with the Qiagen DNeasy Blood & Tissue Kit. Multiplexed two-step PCR with Vbeta-specific forward primers and Jbeta-specific reverse primers was used to amplify TCRbeta CDR3 regions. Through the immunoSEQ service, TCRbeta libraries were sequenced on an Illumina instrument. The authors processed their data as follows. IMGT annotation was used to assign V, D and J genes, and synthetic CDR3 analogues were used to correct counts for multiplex PCR bias. The immunoSEQ Analyzer calculated repertoire clonality as one minus the normalized Shannon entropy. Clonal expansion was defined using Fisher's exact test with Benjamini-Hochberg false discovery rate control and a two-tailed threshold of P<0.01. In TCRdb, the immuneACCESS table is reduced to in-frame sequences with V and J assigned. These tables do not hold every clone; where another copy was compared, an unresolved V gene accounts for under half, and the others remain unexplained. D and trimming come from the DNA, and the V and J calls and clone size come from that table. Present in this sample are approximately 29,000 clones, around 84% of which were seen just once. Together, the top ten hold about 0.094% of the sample.

Between the V and J ends, shortened by 1 base and 13 bases respectively, the junction contains 17 bases. From the cysteine through the phenylalanine, the CDR3 covers 14 amino acids. Kept here is only the CDR3 DNA, which spans 42 bases and is read in frame from base 1. Via the germline V gene, CDR1 is MGHRA and CDR2 YSYEKL. This sample was included in a study of regulatory dendritic cells for organ transplantation (dated 2017 in TCRdb). Study-wide context: TCRbeta repertoires were sequenced from sorted naive and memory CD4+ and CD8+ T cells before and after allostimulation with regulatory or mature dendritic cells. Overall study results and their limits: Sequencing was done in only a couple of subjects, and the authors reported considerable heterogeneity between individuals in the alloreactive memory CD8+ T cell pool. Repertoires were highly diverse in naive CD4+ and CD8+ T cells, less diverse in memory cells, and most oligoclonal in memory CD8+ cells. In both subjects, allostimulation led to expansion of memory CD8+ clones, although regulatory dendritic cells appeared to cause more limited expansion than mature dendritic cells did. Of the resting subsets, memory CD8+ T cells had the largest number of alloreactive TCR clonotypes.

The material sequenced was naive CD4+ T cells from blood. The label giving this sample's cell subset or site can be read as: CD45RA+ naive T cells. The receptor's source is a human donor in good health. The rearrangement combines TRBV4-1 with TRBJ2-1; the D gene lacks a confident call. The base sequence is TGCGCCAGCAGCCAAGGGGTGGCGGCGCACCGTCAGTTCTTC. Its translation is CASSQGVAAHRQFF.